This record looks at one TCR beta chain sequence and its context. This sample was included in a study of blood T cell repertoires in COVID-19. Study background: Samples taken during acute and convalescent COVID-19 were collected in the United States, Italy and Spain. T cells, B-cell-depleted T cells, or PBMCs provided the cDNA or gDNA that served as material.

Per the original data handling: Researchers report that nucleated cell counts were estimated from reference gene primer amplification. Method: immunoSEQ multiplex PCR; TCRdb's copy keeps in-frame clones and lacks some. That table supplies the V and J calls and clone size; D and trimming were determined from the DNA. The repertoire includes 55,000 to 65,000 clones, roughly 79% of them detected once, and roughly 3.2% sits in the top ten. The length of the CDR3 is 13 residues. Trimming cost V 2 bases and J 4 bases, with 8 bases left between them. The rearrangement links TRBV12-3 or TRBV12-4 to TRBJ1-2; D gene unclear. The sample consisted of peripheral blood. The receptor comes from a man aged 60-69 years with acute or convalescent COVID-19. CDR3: CASSLQAFYGYTF. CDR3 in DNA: TGTGCCAGCAGTTTACAGGCCTTCTATGGCTACACCTTC.